What follows describes a single T cell receptor (beta chain). This record comes from a study of blood T cells in healthy people across ages. A J-beta primer mix and a sample-barcoded 5' primer were used in a second PCR of roughly 7 to 12 cycles. TCRdb re-analysed the 5' RACE reads in MiXCR, keeping a single row per CDR3 protein. Altogether 650,000 to 950,000 distinct CDR3 sequences are present, approximately 48% being singletons, with the ten largest covering under 20%. Trimming cost V 9 bases and J 1 base, with 12 bases left between them. Germline CDR1 MNHEY, CDR2 SMNVEV (reference sequence). This CDR3 is 13 amino acids long.

The specimen sequenced was blood. This TCR came from a man aged 55-75 years in good health. The V call is TRBV27, the J call TRBJ1-1, with a possible D match to TRBD1 (5 bases). CDR3 bases: TGTGCCAGTAAGACGGGACCGAACACTGAAGCTTTCTTT. Its protein is CASKTGPNTEAFF.